This T cell receptor (beta chain) emerged from a study of T cell responses to AZD1222 COVID-19 vaccine. The CDR3 is made up of 14 amino acids. The germline gives CDR1 MDHEN, CDR2 SYDVKM. J gave up 3 bases and V 11 bases, and 12 bases lay outside the gene matches. Clones were read by immunoSEQ multiplex PCR, and TCRdb kept only the in-frame ones, dropping some. The sample has a few hundred thousand clones; 85% to 95% are singletons. The TCR sequence derives from an adult in good health. The specimen was peripheral blood, collected on day 0 of AZD1222 vaccination. This rearrangement joins TRBV28 to TRBJ1-2; TRBD1 agrees at 7 bases. The CDR3 sequence is CAGRPTGIDYGYTF. In DNA, the CDR3 is TGTGCCGGCCGCCCGACAGGGATCGACTATGGCTACACCTTC.